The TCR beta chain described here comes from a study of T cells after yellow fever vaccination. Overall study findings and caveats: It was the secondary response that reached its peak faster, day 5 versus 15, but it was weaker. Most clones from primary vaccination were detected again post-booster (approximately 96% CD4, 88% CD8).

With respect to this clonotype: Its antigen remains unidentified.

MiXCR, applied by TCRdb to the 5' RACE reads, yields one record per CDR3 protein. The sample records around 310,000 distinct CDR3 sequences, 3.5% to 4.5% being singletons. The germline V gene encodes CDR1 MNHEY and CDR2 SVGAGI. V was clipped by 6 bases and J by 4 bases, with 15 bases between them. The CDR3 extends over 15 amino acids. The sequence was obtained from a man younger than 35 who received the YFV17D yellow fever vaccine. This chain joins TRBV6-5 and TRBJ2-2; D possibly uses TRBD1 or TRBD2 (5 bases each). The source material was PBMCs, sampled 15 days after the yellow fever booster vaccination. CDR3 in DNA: TGTGCCAGCAGAACCGGGACCCCGAGCACCGGGGAGCTGTTTTTT. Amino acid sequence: CASRTGTPSTGELFF.